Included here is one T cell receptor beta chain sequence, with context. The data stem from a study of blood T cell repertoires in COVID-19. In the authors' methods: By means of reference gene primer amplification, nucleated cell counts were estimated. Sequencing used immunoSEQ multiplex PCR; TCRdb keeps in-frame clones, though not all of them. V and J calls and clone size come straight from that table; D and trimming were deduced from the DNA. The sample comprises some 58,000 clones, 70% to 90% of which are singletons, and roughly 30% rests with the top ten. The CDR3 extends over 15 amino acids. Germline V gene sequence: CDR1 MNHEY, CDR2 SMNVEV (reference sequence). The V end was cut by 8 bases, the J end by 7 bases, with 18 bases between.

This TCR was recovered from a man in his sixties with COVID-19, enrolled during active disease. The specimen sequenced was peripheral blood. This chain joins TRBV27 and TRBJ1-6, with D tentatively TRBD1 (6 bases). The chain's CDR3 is CASGFGGQRNSPLHF. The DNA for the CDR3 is TGTGCCAGCGGGTTCGGGGGGCAGAGGAATTCACCCCTCCACTTT.